This T cell receptor beta chain stems from a study of CD8 T cells in ankylosing spondylitis. Study observations and caveats: Previous work reported some of these motif variants in the synovial fluid and blood of reactive arthritis. Seven or eight highly homologous variants formed a TCR beta motif that appeared characteristic of ankylosing spondylitis blood. Disease-linked clones proved CD8+ and comparatively uncommon in peripheral blood.

This clonotype appeared once. Its antigen is still unknown. A much larger clone differs by one base, so this may be a read error. The CDR3 does not end in the conserved phenylalanine or tryptophan, so this is likely a read error. The ends lost 7 bases at V and 5 bases at J; junction bases unmatched: 8. The CDR3 contains 13 residues. Germline V gives CDR1 SQVTM, CDR2 ANQGSEA. TCRdb re-derived calls from the 5' RACE reads in MiXCR, one entry per CDR3 protein. The profile shows hundreds of thousands of distinct CDR3 sequences, approximately 12% of them singletons. The V and J genes are TRBV29-1 and TRBJ2-5, with 9 bases identical to TRBD1. The sequencing sample was made of blood, either unsorted or a sorted T cell fraction (not recorded which). The origin of this receptor is a male donor with ankylosing spondylitis. The CDR3 region has the DNA TGCAGCGGGGAGACAGGGGGTCTGGAGACCCAGTACTTG. This gives the protein CSGETGGLETQYL.